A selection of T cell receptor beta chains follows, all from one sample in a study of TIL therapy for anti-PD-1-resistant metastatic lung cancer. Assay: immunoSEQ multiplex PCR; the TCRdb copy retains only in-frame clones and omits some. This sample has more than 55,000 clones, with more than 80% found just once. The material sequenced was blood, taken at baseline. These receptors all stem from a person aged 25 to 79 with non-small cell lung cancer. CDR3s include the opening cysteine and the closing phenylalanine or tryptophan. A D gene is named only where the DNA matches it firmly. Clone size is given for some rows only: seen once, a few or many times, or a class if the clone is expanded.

CDR3 protein: CASNSANSPLHF; CDR3 DNA: TGTGCCAGCAACAGCGCCAATTCACCCCTCCACTTT; D gene: -; clone size: few; V gene: TRBV7-9; J gene: TRBJ1-6
CDR3 protein: CASSQGQLFNSPLHF; CDR3 DNA: TGTGCCAGCAGCCAAGGACAGTTATTTAATTCACCCCTCCACTTT; D gene: -; clone size: -; V gene: TRBV14; J gene: TRBJ1-6
CDR3 protein: CASSPGLAGGTDTQYF; CDR3 DNA: TGTGCCAGCAGCCCGGGACTAGCGGGGGGCACAGATACGCAGTATTTT; D gene: TRBD2; clone size: -; V gene: TRBV7-2; J gene: TRBJ2-3
CDR3 protein: CASSDPHYAEVPDTQYF; CDR3 DNA: TGTGCCAGCAGTGATCCACACTATGCGGAGGTCCCAGATACGCAGTATTTT; D gene: -; clone size: -; V gene: TRBV6-1; J gene: TRBJ2-3
CDR3 protein: CAWSTGQGEAFF; CDR3 DNA: TGTGCCTGGAGTACGGGGCAGGGGGAAGCTTTCTTT; D gene: -; clone size: -; V gene: TRBV30; J gene: TRBJ1-1
CDR3 protein: CASSLSGGKGEQYF; CDR3 DNA: TGTGCCAGCAGCTTAAGCGGGGGGAAGGGCGAGCAGTACTTC; D gene: TRBD2; clone size: -; V gene: TRBV7-3; J gene: TRBJ2-7
CDR3 protein: CASSLRQVGEQYF; CDR3 DNA: TGTGCCAGCAGCTTACGACAGGTGGGGGAGCAGTACTTC; D gene: -; clone size: -; V gene: TRBV11-2; J gene: TRBJ2-7
CDR3 protein: CASSSDVDTQYF; CDR3 DNA: TGTGCCAGCAGCTCTGATGTGGATACGCAGTATTTT; D gene: -; clone size: -; V gene: TRBV7-2; J gene: TRBJ2-3
CDR3 protein: CASSLVSAYEQYF; CDR3 DNA: TGTGCCAGCAGCTTAGTGTCTGCCTACGAGCAGTACTTC; D gene: -; clone size: -; V gene: TRBV11-2; J gene: TRBJ2-7
CDR3 protein: CASSLATGYYEQYF; CDR3 DNA: TGTGCCAGCAGCTTGGCAACAGGATACTACGAGCAGTACTTC; D gene: -; clone size: -; V gene: TRBV11-2; J gene: TRBJ2-7